This T cell receptor beta chain originates from a study of CD4 T cells in relation to SARS-CoV-2 and coronaviruses. Study summary: The negative reference was HIV-1 Nef peptide pool or peptide-free culture.

Regarding this clone: Its target is not known.

Generated by immunoSEQ multiplex PCR, the TCRdb table keeps only in-frame clones and is missing some. The sample records 15,000 to 20,000 clones, around three quarters being singletons. Unexposed donor CD4+ T cells date from about 2011-2019, before the COVID-19 pandemic. The cells were cultured for about ten days before CD4+ T cells were isolated. Input material: CD4+ T cells from PBMCs, cultured in vitro. The clonotype was recovered from a human donor in good health.

CDR3 loop: CASSLGVGGHRDSPLHF. For the CDR3, the DNA is TGTGCCAGCAGCTTAGGCGTAGGGGGACATCGGGATTCACCCCTCCACTTT. The chain carries TRBV11-2 and TRBJ1-6; a weak D match, TRBD1 (6 bases). The germline V gene has CDR1 SGHAT and CDR2 FQNNGV. V was clipped by 1 base and J by 8 bases, with 18 bases between them. This CDR3 has 17 residues.